This TCR beta chain originates from a study of blood T cell repertoires in COVID-19. About the study: The origin of the acute and convalescent COVID-19 samples was the United States, Italy and Spain. The analysed material was cDNA or gDNA that came from T cells, B-cell-depleted T cells, or PBMCs.

The repertoire was sequenced with immunoSEQ multiplex PCR; TCRdb's copy has only in-frame clones and lacks some. Among approximately 170,000 clones listed, roughly 87% were seen once. Seattle's enrolled individuals joined amid active infection and were then monitored longitudinally. The CDR3 is made up of 15 amino acids. CDR1 is SGHAT, CDR2 FQNNGV, per germline. Trimming shortened V by 4 bases and J by 6 bases, and 15 bases separated the two germline ends. This chain links TRBV11-2 with TRBJ2-2; TRBD2 is a possible D gene (5 bases). The sequence was collected from a woman between 70 and 85 years old with COVID-19, enrolled during active disease. Sequencing was done on a sample of peripheral blood. For the CDR3, the DNA is TGTGCCAGCAGCTCTGGACTCCGCGTCGCCGGGGAGCTGTTTTTT. It translates to CASSSGLRVAGELFF.